These T cell receptor beta chains were read from a single sample in a study of cytomegalovirus exposure and HLA in healthy donors. The assay was immunoSEQ multiplex PCR, and TCRdb's table has in-frame clones only and misses some. Of 150,000 to 200,000 clones listed, 77% are singletons. The sample taken for sequencing was PBMCs. These receptors all stem from a man aged 18 to 29 in good health and CMV-seronegative. CDR3s include the opening cysteine and the closing phenylalanine or tryptophan. A D gene is named only where the DNA matches it firmly. Clone sizes are given selectively: once, few, many, or a class where the clone is expanded.

d_call: .; j_call: TRBJ2-1; clone_size: few; v_call: TRBV4-2; cdr3_aa: CASSQDRGWYNEQFF; cdr3_nt: TGTGCCAGCAGCCAAGACAGGGGTTGGTACAATGAGCAGTTCTTC
d_call: .; j_call: TRBJ1-1; clone_size: .; v_call: TRBV18; cdr3_aa: CASSPLTGTEAFF; cdr3_nt: TGTGCCAGCTCACCATTGACGGGAACTGAAGCTTTCTTT
d_call: .; j_call: TRBJ2-7; clone_size: .; v_call: TRBV27; cdr3_aa: CASSYSRELREQYF; cdr3_nt: TGTGCCAGCAGTTACTCCCGGGAGCTTCGCGAGCAGTACTTC
d_call: .; j_call: TRBJ2-7; clone_size: .; v_call: TRBV19; cdr3_aa: CASSPQGSFWEQYF; cdr3_nt: TGTGCCAGTAGTCCTCAGGGGTCCTTTTGGGAGCAGTACTTC
d_call: .; j_call: TRBJ2-7; clone_size: .; v_call: TRBV7-9; cdr3_aa: CSSSLVSLVDLTYEQYF; cdr3_nt: TGTTCCAGCAGCTTAGTTTCGCTTGTGGACTTAACCTACGAGCAGTACTTC
d_call: .; j_call: TRBJ2-5; clone_size: .; v_call: TRBV30; cdr3_aa: CAWSATVPGETQYF; cdr3_nt: TGTGCCTGGAGTGCGACTGTTCCCGGGGAGACCCAGTACTTC
d_call: TRBD1; j_call: TRBJ2-5; clone_size: few; v_call: TRBV7-9; cdr3_aa: CASSPRGAGGLETQYF; cdr3_nt: TGTGCCAGCAGCCCGCGCGGGGCAGGGGGCTTGGAGACCCAGTACTTC
d_call: .; j_call: TRBJ2-1; clone_size: .; v_call: TRBV7-9; cdr3_aa: CASSRWEAGRNEQFF; cdr3_nt: TGTGCCAGCAGCCGTTGGGAGGCGGGACGCAATGAGCAGTTCTTC
d_call: TRBD1; j_call: TRBJ1-2; clone_size: .; v_call: TRBV5-4; cdr3_aa: CASSSGGQGLGGYTF; cdr3_nt: TGTGCCAGCAGCTCAGGCGGACAGGGTCTAGGTGGCTACACCTTC
d_call: .; j_call: TRBJ2-1; clone_size: .; v_call: TRBV5-1; cdr3_aa: CASSLLGMNEQFF; cdr3_nt: TGCGCCAGCAGCTTGCTCGGGATGAATGAGCAGTTCTTC
d_call: TRBD1; j_call: TRBJ2-7; clone_size: .; v_call: TRBV11-2; cdr3_aa: CASSRYRGDEQYF; cdr3_nt: TGTGCCAGCAGCCGTTACAGGGGTGACGAGCAGTACTTC
d_call: TRBD1; j_call: TRBJ2-5; clone_size: .; v_call: TRBV7-8; cdr3_aa: CASSLVGTGYQETQYF; cdr3_nt: TGTGCCAGCAGCTTAGTCGGGACAGGGTACCAAGAGACCCAGTACTTC
d_call: .; j_call: TRBJ1-5; clone_size: .; v_call: TRBV5-1; cdr3_aa: CASSPDPGGNQPQHF; cdr3_nt: TGCGCCAGCAGCCCGGACCCTGGAGGTAATCAGCCCCAGCATTTT
d_call: .; j_call: TRBJ1-1; clone_size: once; v_call: TRBV6-6; cdr3_aa: CASSPPGGARGSEAFF; cdr3_nt: TGTGCCAGCAGTCCCCCCGGGGGGGCGAGAGGCTCTGAAGCTTTCTTT
d_call: .; j_call: TRBJ2-4; clone_size: .; v_call: TRBV7-2; cdr3_aa: CASSLPNGAKNIQYF; cdr3_nt: TGTGCCAGCAGCTTACCGAACGGGGCCAAAAACATTCAGTACTTC
d_call: .; j_call: TRBJ2-3; clone_size: .; v_call: TRBV5-1; cdr3_aa: CASSLILQGKGSDTQYF; cdr3_nt: TGCGCCAGCAGCTTAATTCTACAGGGTAAAGGTTCAGATACGCAGTATTTT
d_call: TRBD1; j_call: TRBJ1-2; clone_size: .; v_call: TRBV19; cdr3_aa: CAGRTGEGGYTF; cdr3_nt: TGTGCCGGCAGGACAGGGGAGGGCGGCTACACCTTC
d_call: .; j_call: TRBJ1-2; clone_size: .; v_call: TRBV29-1; cdr3_aa: CSVDILQVNYGYTF; cdr3_nt: TGCAGCGTTGATATCCTACAGGTTAACTATGGCTACACCTTC
d_call: .; j_call: TRBJ2-7; clone_size: .; v_call: TRBV7-8; cdr3_aa: CASSPVVGKGEQYF; cdr3_nt: TGTGCCAGCAGTCCAGTGGTGGGGAAGGGGGAGCAGTACTTC
d_call: .; j_call: TRBJ1-2; clone_size: once; v_call: TRBV27; cdr3_aa: CASSLGAGDGYTF; cdr3_nt: TGTGCCAGCAGTTTAGGAGCCGGAGATGGCTACACCTTC
d_call: .; j_call: TRBJ2-3; clone_size: .; v_call: TRBV15; cdr3_aa: CATSRDLGGARDTQYF; cdr3_nt: TGTGCCACCAGCAGAGATCTAGGAGGGGCAAGAGATACGCAGTATTTT
d_call: .; j_call: TRBJ2-2; clone_size: .; v_call: TRBV30; cdr3_aa: CAWSVLDKGFTTNTGELFF; cdr3_nt: TGTGCCTGGAGTGTTCTGGACAAGGGATTTACGACGAACACCGGGGAGCTGTTTTTT
d_call: .; j_call: TRBJ2-5; clone_size: .; v_call: TRBV5-1; cdr3_aa: CASSLTVATSAQETQYF; cdr3_nt: TGCGCCAGCAGCTTGACCGTCGCCACTAGTGCCCAAGAGACCCAGTACTTC
d_call: TRBD1; j_call: TRBJ2-1; clone_size: .; v_call: TRBV4-3; cdr3_aa: CASSQGSGTGGNNEQFF; cdr3_nt: TGCGCCAGCAGCCAAGGGTCCGGGACAGGGGGTAACAATGAGCAGTTCTTC
d_call: TRBD1; j_call: TRBJ2-7; clone_size: .; v_call: TRBV27; cdr3_aa: CASSFRDRGRSALSYEQYF; cdr3_nt: TGTGCCAGCAGTTTCCGTGACAGGGGGCGGAGTGCCCTCTCCTACGAGCAGTACTTC
d_call: TRBD2; j_call: TRBJ2-3; clone_size: .; v_call: TRBV7-9; cdr3_aa: CASSQVRTSGADTQYF; cdr3_nt: TGTGCCAGCAGCCAAGTGAGGACTAGCGGCGCAGATACGCAGTATTTT
d_call: .; j_call: TRBJ2-3; clone_size: .; v_call: TRBV7-2; cdr3_aa: CASSLQGGPPDTQYF; cdr3_nt: TGTGCCAGCAGCTTACAGGGGGGCCCACCCGATACGCAGTATTTT
d_call: .; j_call: TRBJ1-1; clone_size: .; v_call: TRBV5-1; cdr3_aa: CASSLAEAIGYTEAFF; cdr3_nt: TGCGCCAGCAGCTTGGCCGAGGCAATAGGATACACTGAAGCTTTCTTT